This T cell receptor beta chain appears in the sequencing data of a study of cytomegalovirus exposure and HLA in healthy donors. This clone turned up a few times. With V trimmed by 0 bases and J by 2 bases, 8 bases remained unmatched. Germline V lookup: CDR1 LGHNA, CDR2 YSLEER. There are 17 residues in the CDR3. The PCR made use of 60 Vbeta and 13 Jbeta primers. The protocol was immunoSEQ multiplex PCR, while the TCRdb copy is restricted to in-frame clones and leaves out a portion. The data contain about 110,000 clones, roughly 69% of them singletons. The chain employs TRBV4-3 and TRBJ2-3; 7 bases match TRBD2. The specimen sequenced was PBMCs. The clonotype originates from a woman in her seventies in good health and CMV-seropositive. The CDR3 here is CASSQDSLAANTDTQYF. The CDR3 DNA is TGCGCCAGCAGCCAAGATAGCCTAGCGGCTAACACAGATACGCAGTATTTT.